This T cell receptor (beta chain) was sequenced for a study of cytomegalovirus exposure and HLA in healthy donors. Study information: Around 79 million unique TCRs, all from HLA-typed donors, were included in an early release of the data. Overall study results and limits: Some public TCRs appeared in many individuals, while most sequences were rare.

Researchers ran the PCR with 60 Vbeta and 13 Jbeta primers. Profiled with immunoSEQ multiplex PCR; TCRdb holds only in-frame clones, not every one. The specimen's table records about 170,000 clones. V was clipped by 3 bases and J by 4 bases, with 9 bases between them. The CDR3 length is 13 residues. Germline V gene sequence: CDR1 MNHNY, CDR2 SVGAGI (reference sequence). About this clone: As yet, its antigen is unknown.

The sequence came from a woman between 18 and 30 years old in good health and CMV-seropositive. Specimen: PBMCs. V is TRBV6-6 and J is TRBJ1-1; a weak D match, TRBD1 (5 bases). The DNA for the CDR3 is TGTGCCAGCAGTTATCAGGGATTCACTGAAGCTTTCTTT. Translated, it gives CASSYQGFTEAFF.